A single sample is the source of the 26 T cell receptor beta chains below, sequenced in a study of blood T cell repertoires in COVID-19. Sequencing used immunoSEQ multiplex PCR; TCRdb keeps in-frame clones, though not all of them. The sample gives under 45,000 clones, roughly four fifths of which show up once; about 26% is in the top ten. The sample comprised peripheral blood. Receptors originate from a woman in her 70s with acute or convalescent COVID-19.

The chain couples TRBV5-1 to TRBJ2-3; 12 bases map to TRBD2. CDR1 and CDR2 (germline): SGHRS, YFSETQ. The V segment lost 4 bases and the J segment 2 bases; nucleotides outside the gene matches: 5. The CDR3 totals 16 residues. The DNA for the CDR3 is TGCGCCAGCAGCCTTACTAGCGGGAGGTCCACAGATACGCAGTATTTT. Protein: CASSLTSGRSTDTQYF.

The chain employs TRBV27 and TRBJ2-1; 13 bases agree with TRBD2. The CDR3 totals 17 residues. The germline gives CDR1 MNHEY, CDR2 SMNVEV (reference sequence). Losses at the gene ends were 6 bases for V and 0 bases for J; bases not matched to a gene: 5. The CDR3 region has the DNA TGTGCCAGCAGGACTAGCGGGGGGACCAGCTCCTACAATGAGCAGTTCTTC. This sequence encodes CASRTSGGTSSYNEQFF.

Only one count was recorded for this clone. This chain links TRBV3-1 (or the pseudogene TRBV3-2) with TRBJ2-3; D may be TRBD2 (5 bases). The CDR3 has 13 amino acids. Between the trimmed V and J ends, which lost 4 bases and 1 base, there was a span of 6 bases. Looked up from germline, CDR1 is LGHDT and CDR2 is YNNKEL (reference sequence). The CDR3 DNA reads as TGTGCCAGCAGCCCCGGGGGCACAGATACGCAGTATTTT. It yields the protein CASSPGGTDTQYF.

This chain's CDR3 is CATVEQGKDGYTF. The CDR3 DNA is TGTGCCACGGTGGAACAGGGGAAGGATGGCTACACCTTC. The chain combines TRBV6-5 with TRBJ1-2; 7 bases are shared with TRBD1. V gave up 10 bases and J gave up 6 bases; unmatched junction bases: 11. Germline assignment: CDR1 MNHEY and CDR2 SVGAGI. The CDR3 has 13 residues.

This CDR3 reads CAWSPRRVEQFF. CDR3 nucleotide sequence: TGTGCCTGGAGTCCACGGAGGGTTGAGCAGTTCTTC. The chain links TRBV30 to TRBJ2-1, with a possible D match to TRBD2 (6 bases). The CDR3 totals 12 residues. Germline V gives CDR1 GTSNPN, CDR2 SVGIG (reference sequence). Between the trimmed V and J ends, which lost 2 bases and 9 bases, there was a span of 11 bases. Full variable domain (remainder filled in from reference TRBV30 and TRBJ2-1): SQTIHQWPATLVQPVGSPLSLECTVEGTSNPNLYWYRQAAGRGLQLLFYSVGIGQISSEVPQNLSASRPQDRQFILSSKKLLLSDSGFYLCAWSPRRVEQFFGPGTRLTVL.

CDR3 DNA sequence: TGTGCCAGCAGTTACTCAGGGGGTACTGAAGCTTTCTTT. This codes for CASSYSGGTEAFF. V gene TRBV6-5 combines with J gene TRBJ1-1; weak D call: TRBD1 (6 bases). Deletions cut 0 bases from V and 5 bases from J, with 7 bases between. This CDR3 has 13 residues. Germline loops: CDR1 MNHEY, CDR2 SVGAGI.

Sample share makes this clone medium-sized. The chain employs TRBV27 and TRBJ2-7, with TRBD1 matching over 9 bases. The ends lost 2 bases at V and 3 bases at J; junction bases unmatched: 8. The CDR3 has 16 amino acids. Germline loops: CDR1 MNHEY, CDR2 SMNVEV (reference sequence). This CDR3 reads CASSLRVGTGRYEQYF. CDR3 bases: TGTGCCAGCAGTTTAAGGGTCGGGACAGGGCGCTACGAGCAGTACTTC.

This rearrangement joins TRBV7-8 to TRBJ1-6, with D hard to call. The CDR3 covers 17 residues. Germline CDR1 reads SGHVS; CDR2 reads FQNEAQ. V lost 5 bases to trimming and J lost 4 bases, with 18 bases between them. The CDR3 bases are TGTGCCAGCAGCCCTAGCTTGGGTTCCGATTATAATTCACCCCTCCACTTT. This sequence encodes CASSPSLGSDYNSPLHF.

This chain links TRBV9 with TRBJ2-7; 10 bases line up with TRBD1. V gave up 3 bases and J gave up 5 bases; unmatched junction bases: 8. The CDR3 totals 15 residues. Per the germline V gene, CDR1 is SGDLS and CDR2 is YYNGEE. Here the CDR3 reads CASSARTGGLDEQYF. The CDR3 nucleotides read TGTGCCAGCAGCGCCCGGACAGGGGGGCTTGACGAGCAGTACTTC.

The chain combines TRBV6-5 with TRBJ2-7; D is unresolved. V was clipped by 6 bases and J by 5 bases, with 14 bases between them. CDR1 is MNHEY and CDR2 is SVGAGI in the germline V gene. CDR3 length: 13 residues. The CDR3: CASREWSADEQYF. The CDR3 nucleotides read TGTGCCAGCAGGGAGTGGAGCGCTGACGAGCAGTACTTC.

The chain employs TRBV7-3 and TRBJ2-2; 9 nucleotides match TRBD2. With 5 bases clipped from V and 0 bases from J, the junction kept 1 base outside the gene matches. The CDR3 consists of 15 residues. From germline, CDR1 is SGHTA and CDR2 FQGTGA. DNA for the CDR3: TGTGCCAGCAGCCAGCGGGAGGCGAACACCGGGGAGCTGTTTTTT. It translates to CASSQREANTGELFF. The full variable domain, rest sourced from reference TRBV7-3 and TRBJ2-2, is GAGVSQTPSNKVTEKGKYVELRCDPISGHTALYWYRQSLGQGPEFLIYFQGTGAADDSGLPNDRFFAVRPEGSVSTLKIQRTERGDSAVYLCASSQREANTGELFFGEGSRLTVL.

This chain connects TRBV3-1 (or the pseudogene TRBV3-2) to TRBJ2-1; D is possibly TRBD2 (7 bases). Germline-derived CDR1 and CDR2 are LGHDT and YNNKEL (reference sequence). V lost 4 bases and J 9 bases, leaving 13 bases between the germline ends. The CDR3 is 13 residues long. The CDR3 region is CASSRGGGVEQFF. CDR3 DNA: TGTGCCAGCAGCCGAGGGGGAGGGGTTGAGCAGTTCTTC.

The chain employs TRBV7-9 and TRBJ2-4; a weak D match, TRBD2 (6 bases). The CDR3 consists of 16 residues. The V end lost 5 bases, the J end lost 5 bases, and 19 bases lay between the germline ends. The germline V gene has CDR1 SEHNR and CDR2 FQNEAQ (reference sequence). CDR3 sequence: CASSLEWSGGENIQYF. In nucleotides, the CDR3 is TGTGCCAGCAGCCTAGAATGGAGTGGCGGGGAAAACATTCAGTACTTC. Full variable domain (remainder filled in from reference TRBV7-9 and TRBJ2-4): DTGVSQNPRHKITKRGQNVTFRCDPISEHNRLYWYRQTLGQGPEFLTYFQNEAQLEKSRLLSDRFSAERPKGSFSTLEIQRTEQGDSAMYLCASSLEWSGGENIQYFGAGTRLSVL.

The chain recombines TRBV11-2 with TRBJ1-1, with D possibly matching TRBD1 (5 bases). Germline lookup yields CDR1 SGHAT and CDR2 FQNNGV. The CDR3 sequence is 12 residues long. Trimming cost V 5 bases and J 6 bases, with 10 bases left between them. This CDR3 is CASSRTLAEAFF. Here the CDR3 DNA reads TGTGCCAGCAGCCGGACATTGGCTGAAGCTTTCTTT.

The chain joins TRBV7-3 to TRBJ1-6; D is unclear. This CDR3 comprises 15 residues. The V and J ends lost 0 bases and 9 bases respectively, with 12 bases between them. Per germline, CDR1 SGHTA and CDR2 FQGTGA. CDR3 residues: CASSLTGEGASPLHF. The CDR3 DNA reads TGTGCCAGCAGCTTAACTGGAGAGGGCGCTTCACCCCTCCACTTT.

The chain is built from TRBV7-3 and TRBJ2-1; TRBD2 matches 9 bases. Trimming cost V 5 bases and J 5 bases; bases outside gene matches: 7. CDR1 and CDR2 from the germline V gene are SGHTA and FQGTGA. The CDR3 is 15 residues long. The CDR3 nucleotides read TGTGCCAGCAGCCCCGGGACTAGCAGGCACAATGAGCAGTTCTTC. Residues: CASSPGTSRHNEQFF.

The chain recombines TRBV6-5 with TRBJ1-2; D may be TRBD1 (6 bases). Germline loops: CDR1 MNHEY, CDR2 SVGAGI. The ends were cut back, 5 bases at V and 8 bases at J, with 18 bases in the middle. The CDR3 consists of 14 residues. This CDR3 is CASSREPVGGGYTF. In DNA, the CDR3 is TGTGCCAGCAGTCGCGAACCCGTAGGGGGAGGCTACACCTTC.

The V call is TRBV19, the J call TRBJ1-1, with D perhaps matching TRBD1 (5 bases). Trimming removed 7 bases at V and 5 bases at J, with 14 bases between. Germline loops: CDR1 LNHDA, CDR2 SQIVND (reference sequence). The CDR3 spans 13 residues. The CDR3 coding sequence is TGTGCCAGTAACTCGGGACGGGAGACTGAAGCTTTCTTT. This encodes CASNSGRETEAFF.

CDR3 protein: CASSYSSGGINEQFF. The CDR3 nucleotides read TGTGCCAGCAGTTACAGTAGCGGGGGGATCAATGAGCAGTTCTTC. The chain recombines TRBV6-5 with TRBJ2-1; 10 bases are a match to TRBD2. The CDR3 extends over 15 amino acids. V lost 2 bases and J lost 6; bases outside the gene matches: 4. The germline CDR1 and CDR2 sequences are MNHEY and SVGAGI.

The V and J genes are TRBV29-1 and TRBJ1-5, with D unresolved. The CDR3 runs 13 residues. V was pared by 4 bases and J by 2 bases, with 9 bases between. CDR1 is SQVTM and CDR2 is ANQGSEA in the germline V gene. The CDR3 bases are TGCAGCGTTGTGGAGGAGGGCAATCAGCCCCAGCATTTT. It codes for CSVVEEGNQPQHF.

There are a few counts of this clone. Other nucleotide sequences from this sample produce the same CDR3. The V call is TRBV9, the J call TRBJ2-5; 7 nucleotides agree with TRBD1. The CDR3 spans 14 residues. Looked up from germline, CDR1 is SGDLS and CDR2 is YYNGEE. V trimming: 0 bases; J trimming: 5 bases; junction bases outside the gene matches: 4. The CDR3: CASSVARGPETQYF. Here the CDR3 DNA reads TGTGCCAGCAGCGTAGCTAGGGGGCCTGAGACCCAGTACTTC. Full variable domain (remainder filled in from reference TRBV9 and TRBJ2-5): DSGVTQTPKHLITATGQRVTLRCSPRSGDLSVYWYQQSLDQGLQFLIQYYNGEERAKGNILERFSAQQFPDLHSELNLSSLELGDSALYFCASSVARGPETQYFGPGTRLLVL.

The rearrangement joins TRBV19 to TRBJ2-7; D gene unclear. The germline gives CDR1 LNHDA, CDR2 SQIVND (reference sequence). Deletions cut 11 bases from V and 1 base from J, with 6 bases between. CDR3 length: 10 amino acids. CDR3 bases: TGTGCCGCCGAGTCCTACGAGCAGTACTTC. Translation: CAAESYEQYF.

V usage is TRBV4-3 and J usage is TRBJ1-1, with TRBD1 matching over 10 bases. The CDR3 loop spans 15 amino acids. Unmatched junction bases numbered 5, after V lost 4 bases and J lost 3 bases. Germline CDR1 and CDR2: LGHNA and YSLEER. CDR3: CASSPGQGKYTEAFF. Here the CDR3 DNA reads TGCGCCAGCAGCCCGGGACAGGGGAAGTACACTGAAGCTTTCTTT.

The V gene is TRBV3-1 (or the pseudogene TRBV3-2), the J gene TRBJ2-6, with D unresolved. This CDR3 region has 14 residues. The ends were cut back, 7 bases at V and 0 bases at J, with 7 bases in the middle. Germline values: CDR1 LGHDT, CDR2 YNNKEL (reference sequence). The CDR3: CASTTFSGANVLTF. In nucleotides, the CDR3 is TGTGCCAGCACTACCTTCTCTGGGGCCAACGTCCTGACTTTC.

J is TRBJ2-1 and V is TRBV5-6; 7 positions match TRBD2. The length of the CDR3 is 15 residues. Trimming at V came to 0 bases and at J to 6 bases, leaving 6 bases not matched to a gene. Germline V gives CDR1 SGHDT, CDR2 YYEEEE. The CDR3: CASSLGLAGVNEQFF. CDR3 in DNA: TGTGCCAGCAGCTTGGGACTAGCCGGGGTCAATGAGCAGTTCTTC.

This chain joins TRBV7-3 and TRBJ2-3; D remains unclear. This CDR3 spans 13 amino acids. CDR1 and CDR2 (germline): SGHTA, FQGTGA. V was shortened by 5 bases and J by 4 bases, with 10 bases between the two germline ends. The CDR3 DNA sequence: TGTGCCAGCAGCCTTTTGGGCGCAGATACGCAGTATTTT. Translation gives CASSLLGADTQYF.